These T cell receptor beta chains were read from a single sample in a study of cytomegalovirus exposure and HLA in healthy donors. Measured with immunoSEQ multiplex PCR; TCRdb has only the in-frame clones, and not every one. The table records more than 110,000 clones, approximately 80% of them present only once. Sequencing was carried out using PBMCs. These receptors were obtained from a male donor in good health and CMV-seropositive. Both conserved end residues are part of each CDR3. A D gene is named only where the DNA matches it firmly. Size is omitted from some rows. Given values are once, few, many or a class for expanded clones.

clone size	D gene	V gene	J gene	CDR3 protein	CDR3 DNA
-	-	TRBV7-3	TRBJ2-3	CASSANSRVRDTQYF	TGTGCCAGCAGCGCAAACTCTCGGGTCCGGGATACGCAGTATTTT
-	TRBD2	TRBV5-4	TRBJ2-1	CASSLGWREGLINEQFF	TGTGCCAGCAGCTTGGGTTGGCGGGAGGGCCTAATAAATGAGCAGTTCTTC
-	-	TRBV27	TRBJ2-2	CASFDYPMNTGELFF	TGTGCCAGCTTCGACTACCCGATGAACACCGGGGAGCTGTTTTTT
few	TRBD1	TRBV28	TRBJ2-1	CASSLTGTGSNEQFF	TGTGCCAGCAGTTTAACAGGGACAGGGAGCAATGAGCAGTTCTTC
-	-	TRBV30	TRBJ1-1	CACQAEKDGAFF	TGTGCCTGTCAAGCGGAAAAGGATGGGGCTTTCTTT
few	-	TRBV19	TRBJ2-5	CASSIVRQTLGPYQETQYF	TGTGCCAGTAGTATAGTCCGGCAAACATTGGGCCCGTACCAAGAGACCCAGTACTTC
-	-	TRBV2	TRBJ2-2	CASSDRRIETNTGELFF	TGTGCCAGCAGTGACCGCAGGATAGAAACGAACACCGGGGAGCTGTTTTTT
-	TRBD1	TRBV6-5	TRBJ2-7	CASSAFSGGVYEQYF	TGTGCCAGCAGTGCCTTCTCAGGGGGCGTCTACGAGCAGTACTTC
few	TRBD2	TRBV4-3	TRBJ2-5	CASSQEWIAGVETQYF	TGCGCCAGCAGCCAAGAATGGATAGCGGGAGTAGAGACCCAGTACTTC
once	-	TRBV27	TRBJ2-7	CASSFGGAEQYF	TGTGCCAGCAGTTTTGGGGGGGCCGAGCAGTACTTC
-	TRBD2	TRBV19	TRBJ2-7	CASSAGTSDEQYF	TGTGCCAGTAGTGCCGGGACTAGCGACGAGCAGTACTTC
-	-	TRBV25-1	TRBJ1-1	CASRATGLNTEAFF	TGTGCCAGCAGGGCCACAGGGCTGAACACTGAAGCTTTCTTT
-	-	TRBV7-7	TRBJ2-5	CASSLSGGLQETQYF	TGTGCTAGCAGCTTGAGTGGGGGCTTGCAAGAGACCCAGTACTTC
-	-	TRBV6-5	TRBJ2-7	CASSRDISYEQYF	TGTGCCAGCAGCCGGGACATCTCCTACGAGCAGTACTTC